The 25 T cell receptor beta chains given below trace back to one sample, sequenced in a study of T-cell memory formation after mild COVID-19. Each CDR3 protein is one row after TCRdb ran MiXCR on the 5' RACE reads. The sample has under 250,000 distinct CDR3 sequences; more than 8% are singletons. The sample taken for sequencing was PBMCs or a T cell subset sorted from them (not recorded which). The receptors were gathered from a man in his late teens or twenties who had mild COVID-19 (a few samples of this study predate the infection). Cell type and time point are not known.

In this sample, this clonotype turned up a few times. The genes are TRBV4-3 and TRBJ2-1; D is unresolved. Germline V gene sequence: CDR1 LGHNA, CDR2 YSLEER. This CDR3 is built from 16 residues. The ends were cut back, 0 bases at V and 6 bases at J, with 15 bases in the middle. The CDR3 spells CASSQDISRRSNEQFF. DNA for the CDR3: TGCGCCAGCAGCCAAGATATTTCCCGCCGGTCCAATGAGCAGTTCTTC.

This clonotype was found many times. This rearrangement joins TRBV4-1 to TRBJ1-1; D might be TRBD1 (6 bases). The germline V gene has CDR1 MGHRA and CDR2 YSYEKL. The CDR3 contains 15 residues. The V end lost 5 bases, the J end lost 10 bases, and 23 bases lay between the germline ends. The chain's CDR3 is CASSINRVGRPGAFF. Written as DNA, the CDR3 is TGCGCCAGCAGCATAAACAGGGTCGGGAGACCTGGAGCTTTCTTT.

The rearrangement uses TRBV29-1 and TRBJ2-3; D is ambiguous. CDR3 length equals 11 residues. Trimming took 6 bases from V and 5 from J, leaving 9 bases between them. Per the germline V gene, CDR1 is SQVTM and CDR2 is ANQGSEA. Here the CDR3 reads CSVTPGDTQYF. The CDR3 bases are TGCAGCGTAACCCCGGGAGATACGCAGTATTTT.

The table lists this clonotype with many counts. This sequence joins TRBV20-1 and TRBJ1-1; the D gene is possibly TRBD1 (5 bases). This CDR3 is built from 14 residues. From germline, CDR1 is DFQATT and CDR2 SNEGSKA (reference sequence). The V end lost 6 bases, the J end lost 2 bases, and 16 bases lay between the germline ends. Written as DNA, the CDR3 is TGCAGTGCCCTCTACTTCGGGGGAAACACTGAAGCTTTCTTT. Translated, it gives CSALYFGGNTEAFF.

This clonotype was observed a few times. DNA for the CDR3: TGTGCCAGCAGCGTAGAAATAGCTTCCTACAATGAGCAGTTCTTC. This sequence encodes CASSVEIASYNEQFF. This rearrangement joins TRBV9 to TRBJ2-1; the D is unclear. In germline, CDR1 is SGDLS, CDR2 YYNGEE. The V end lost 0 bases, the J end lost 1 base, and 8 bases lay between the germline ends. The CDR3 has 15 residues.

The CDR3 region is CASSQGLGAGETQYF. DNA of the CDR3: TGCGCCAGCAGCCAAGGTCTGGGGGCCGGGGAGACCCAGTACTTC. The chain carries TRBV4-3 and TRBJ2-5, with D perhaps matching TRBD1 (6 bases). The CDR3 has 15 amino acids. V shed 1 base and J shed 5 bases, with 14 bases lying between them. CDR1 and CDR2 from the germline V gene are LGHNA and YSLEER.

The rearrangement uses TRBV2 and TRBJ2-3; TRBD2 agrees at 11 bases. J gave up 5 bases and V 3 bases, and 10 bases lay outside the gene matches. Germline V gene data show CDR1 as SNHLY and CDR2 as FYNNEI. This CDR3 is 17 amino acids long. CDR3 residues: CASSERIAGGLRDTQYF. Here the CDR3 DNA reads TGTGCCAGCAGTGAGCGTATAGCGGGGGGGCTACGAGATACGCAGTATTTT. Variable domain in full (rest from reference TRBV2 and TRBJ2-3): EPEVTQTPSHQVTQMGQEVILRCVPISNHLYFYWYRQILGQKVEFLVSFYNNEISEKSEIFDDQFSVERPDGSNFTLKIRSTKLEDSAMYFCASSERIAGGLRDTQYFGPGTRLTVL.

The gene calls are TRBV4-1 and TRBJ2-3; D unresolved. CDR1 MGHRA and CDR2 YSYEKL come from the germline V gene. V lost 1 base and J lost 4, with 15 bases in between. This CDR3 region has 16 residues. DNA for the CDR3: TGCGCCAGCAGCCAAGTTGATAACAGCGCCGCAGATACGCAGTATTTT. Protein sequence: CASSQVDNSAADTQYF.

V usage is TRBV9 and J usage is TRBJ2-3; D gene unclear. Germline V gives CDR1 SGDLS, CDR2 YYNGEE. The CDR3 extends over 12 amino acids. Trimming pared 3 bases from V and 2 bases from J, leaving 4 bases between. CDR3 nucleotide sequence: TGTGCCAGCAGCGGAGTCACAGATACGCAGTATTTT. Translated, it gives CASSGVTDTQYF.

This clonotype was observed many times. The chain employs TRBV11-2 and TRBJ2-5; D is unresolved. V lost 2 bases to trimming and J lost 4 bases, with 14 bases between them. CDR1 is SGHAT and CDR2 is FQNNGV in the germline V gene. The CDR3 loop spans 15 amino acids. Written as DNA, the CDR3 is TGTGCCAGCAGCTTACAACGACTGGAGCGAGAGACCCAGTACTTC. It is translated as CASSLQRLERETQYF.

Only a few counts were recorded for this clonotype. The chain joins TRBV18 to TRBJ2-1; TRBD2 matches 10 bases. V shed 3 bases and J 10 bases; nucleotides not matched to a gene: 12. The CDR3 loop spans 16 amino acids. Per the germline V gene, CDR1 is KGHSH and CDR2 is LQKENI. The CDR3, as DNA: TGTGCCAGCTCACCCCTAGCGGGGGCCCGGTGGGGAGAGCAGTTCTTC. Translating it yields CASSPLAGARWGEQFF. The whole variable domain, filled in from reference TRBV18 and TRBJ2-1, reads NAGVMQNPRHLVRRRGQEARLRCSPMKGHSHVYWYRQLPEEGLKFMVYLQKENIIDESGMPKERFSAEFPKEGPSILRIQQVVRGDSAAYFCASSPLAGARWGEQFFGPGTRLTVL.

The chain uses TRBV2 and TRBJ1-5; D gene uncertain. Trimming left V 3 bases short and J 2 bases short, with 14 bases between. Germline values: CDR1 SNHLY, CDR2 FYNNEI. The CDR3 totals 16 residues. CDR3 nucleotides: TGTGCCAGCAGTGACTCGGCGGGTATTGGCAATCAGCCCCAGCATTTT. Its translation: CASSDSAGIGNQPQHF.

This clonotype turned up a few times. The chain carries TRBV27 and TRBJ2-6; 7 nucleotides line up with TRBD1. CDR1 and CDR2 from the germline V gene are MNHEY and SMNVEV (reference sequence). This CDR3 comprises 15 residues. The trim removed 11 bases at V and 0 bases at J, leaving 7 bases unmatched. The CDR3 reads CASTGAPSGANVLTF. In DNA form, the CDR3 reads TGTGCCTCAACAGGGGCTCCCTCTGGGGCCAACGTCCTGACTTTC.

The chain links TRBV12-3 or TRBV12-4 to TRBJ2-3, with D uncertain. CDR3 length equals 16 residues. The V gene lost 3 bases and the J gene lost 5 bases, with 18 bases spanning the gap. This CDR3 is CASSLSSRSSGDTQYF. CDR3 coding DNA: TGTGCCAGCAGTTTGTCGAGCAGGTCGTCCGGAGATACGCAGTATTTT.

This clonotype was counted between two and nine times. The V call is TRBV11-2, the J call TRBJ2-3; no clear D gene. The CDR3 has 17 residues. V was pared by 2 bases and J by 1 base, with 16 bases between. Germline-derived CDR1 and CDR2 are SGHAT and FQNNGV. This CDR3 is CASSLNYFERRTDTQYF. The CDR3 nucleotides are TGTGCCAGCAGCTTAAACTATTTTGAGAGGCGCACAGATACGCAGTATTTT. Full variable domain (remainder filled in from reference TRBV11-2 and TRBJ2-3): EAGVAQSPRYKIIEKRQSVAFWCNPISGHATLYWYQQILGQGPKLLIQFQNNGVVDDSQLPKDRFSAERLKGVDSTLKIQPAKLEDSAVYLCASSLNYFERRTDTQYFGPGTRLTVL.

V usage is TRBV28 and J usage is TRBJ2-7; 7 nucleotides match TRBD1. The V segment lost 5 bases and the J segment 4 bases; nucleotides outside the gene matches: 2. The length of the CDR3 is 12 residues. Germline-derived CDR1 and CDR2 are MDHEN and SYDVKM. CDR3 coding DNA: TGTGCCAGCAGTGGGACAGTGTACGAGCAGTACGTC. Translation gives CASSGTVYEQYV.

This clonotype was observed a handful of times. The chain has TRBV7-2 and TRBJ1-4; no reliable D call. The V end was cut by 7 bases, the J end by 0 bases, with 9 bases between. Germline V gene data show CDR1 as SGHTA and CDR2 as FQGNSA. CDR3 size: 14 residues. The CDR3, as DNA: TGTGCCAGCACCCTGATGTCAACTAATGAAAAACTGTTTTTT. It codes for CASTLMSTNEKLFF.

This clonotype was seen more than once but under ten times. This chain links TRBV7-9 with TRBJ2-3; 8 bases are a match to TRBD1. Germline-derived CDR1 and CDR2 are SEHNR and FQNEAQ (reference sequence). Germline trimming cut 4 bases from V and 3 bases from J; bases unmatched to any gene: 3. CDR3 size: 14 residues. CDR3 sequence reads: CASSSGGWTDTQYF. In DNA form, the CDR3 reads TGTGCCAGCAGCTCAGGGGGCTGGACAGATACGCAGTATTTT. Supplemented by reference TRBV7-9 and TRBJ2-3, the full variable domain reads DTGVSQNPRHKITKRGQNVTFRCDPISEHNRLYWYRQTLGQGPEFLTYFQNEAQLEKSRLLSDRFSAERPKGSFSTLEIQRTEQGDSAMYLCASSSGGWTDTQYFGPGTRLTVL.

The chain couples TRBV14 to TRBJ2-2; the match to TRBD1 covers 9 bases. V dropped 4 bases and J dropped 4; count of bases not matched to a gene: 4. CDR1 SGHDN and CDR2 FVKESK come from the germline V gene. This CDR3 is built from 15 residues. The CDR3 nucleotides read TGTGCCAGCAGCCGGGGACAGGGCATCACCGGGGAGCTGTTTTTT. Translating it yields CASSRGQGITGELFF.

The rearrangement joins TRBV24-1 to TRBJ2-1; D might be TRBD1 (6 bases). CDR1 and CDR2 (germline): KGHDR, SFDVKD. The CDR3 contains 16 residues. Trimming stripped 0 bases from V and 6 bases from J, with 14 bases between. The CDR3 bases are TGTGCCACCAGTGATTTGGGACAGCCGGATCGCAATGAGCAGTTCTTC. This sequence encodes CATSDLGQPDRNEQFF.

CDR3 amino acids: CASSRTGRWTGELFF. In DNA form, the CDR3 reads TGTGCCAGCAGTAGGACAGGGCGGTGGACCGGGGAGCTGTTTTTT. The rearrangement joins TRBV12-3 or TRBV12-4 to TRBJ2-2; 8 bases line up with TRBD1. This CDR3 is built from 15 residues. V trimming: 5 bases; J trimming: 5 bases; junction bases outside the gene matches: 7.

CDR3 DNA sequence: TGCGCCAGCAGCCAAGAAGGACGGGCCCCGAACACCGGGGAGCTGTTTTTT. Its protein is CASSQEGRAPNTGELFF. The chain couples TRBV4-1 to TRBJ2-2; no clear D. Germline lookup yields CDR1 MGHRA and CDR2 YSYEKL. This CDR3 has 17 amino acids. The V and J ends lost 0 bases and 0 bases respectively, with 11 bases between them.

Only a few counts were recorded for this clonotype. This CDR3 reads CASSLRGGAPTNEKLFF. In DNA, the CDR3 is TGTGCCAGCAGCTTAAGAGGGGGCGCCCCAACTAATGAAAAACTGTTTTTT. This sequence joins TRBV7-9 and TRBJ1-4; 7 nucleotides match TRBD1. In germline, CDR1 is SEHNR, CDR2 FQNEAQ (reference sequence). V shed 2 bases and J 0 bases; nucleotides not matched to a gene: 6. The CDR3 is 17 residues long.

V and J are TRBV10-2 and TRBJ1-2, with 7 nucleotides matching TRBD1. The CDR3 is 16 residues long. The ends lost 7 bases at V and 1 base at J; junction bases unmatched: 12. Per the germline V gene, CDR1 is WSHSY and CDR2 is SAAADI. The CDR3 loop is CASTEDRNRLNYGYTF. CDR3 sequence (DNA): TGCGCCAGCACAGAGGACAGGAACCGACTTAACTATGGCTACACCTTC.

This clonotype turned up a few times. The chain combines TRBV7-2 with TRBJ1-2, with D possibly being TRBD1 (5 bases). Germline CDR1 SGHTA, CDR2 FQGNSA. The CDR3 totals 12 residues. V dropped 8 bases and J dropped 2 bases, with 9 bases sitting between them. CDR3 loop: CASQGPNYGYTF. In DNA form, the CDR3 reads TGTGCCAGCCAGGGACCGAACTATGGCTACACCTTC.